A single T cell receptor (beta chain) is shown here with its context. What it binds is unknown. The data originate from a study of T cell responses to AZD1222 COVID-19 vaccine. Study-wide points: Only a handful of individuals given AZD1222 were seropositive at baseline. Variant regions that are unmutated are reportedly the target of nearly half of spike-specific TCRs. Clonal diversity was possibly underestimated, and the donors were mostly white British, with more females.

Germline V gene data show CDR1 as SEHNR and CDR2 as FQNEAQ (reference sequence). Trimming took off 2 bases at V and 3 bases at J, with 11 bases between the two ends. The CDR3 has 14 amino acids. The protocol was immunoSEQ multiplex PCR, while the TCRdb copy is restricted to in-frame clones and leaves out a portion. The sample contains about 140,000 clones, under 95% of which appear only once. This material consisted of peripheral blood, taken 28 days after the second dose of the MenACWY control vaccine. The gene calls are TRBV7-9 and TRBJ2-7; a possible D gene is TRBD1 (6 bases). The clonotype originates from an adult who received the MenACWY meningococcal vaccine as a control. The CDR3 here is CASSLRDIVYEQYF. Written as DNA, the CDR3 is TGTGCCAGCAGCTTACGGGACATTGTCTACGAGCAGTACTTC.